The 11 T cell receptor beta chains below all came from one sample that was sequenced in a study of T cell responses to AZD1222 COVID-19 vaccine. This table comes from immunoSEQ multiplex PCR, and its TCRdb copy is limited to in-frame clones, with some not included. Here the sample spans roughly 90,000 clones, roughly 90% being singletons. The sample here was peripheral blood, taken 28 days after the second AZD1222 dose. The receptors were sampled from an adult who received the AZD1222 COVID-19 vaccine.

The rearrangement uses TRBV20-1 and TRBJ2-3; D is undetermined. This CDR3 is built from 14 residues. V lost 6 bases and J lost 3, with 16 bases in between. CDR1 and CDR2 (germline): DFQATT, SNEGSKA (reference sequence). The CDR3 DNA reads as TGCAGTGCCAGTAACTTATGGGGAACAGATACGCAGTATTTT. This sequence encodes CSASNLWGTDTQYF.

This clone was seen a single time. This rearrangement joins TRBV4-1 to TRBJ2-1; D unresolved. Germline V gene lookup returns CDR1 MGHRA and CDR2 YSYEKL. There are 15 residues in the CDR3. Between the trimmed V and J ends, which lost 1 base and 6 bases, there was a span of 13 bases. The CDR3 nucleotides are TGCGCCAGCAGCCAAGTCGGGTACAACTCCAATGAGCAGTTCTTC. Protein: CASSQVGYNSNEQFF.

This chain connects TRBV11-2 to TRBJ2-7; a possible D gene is TRBD1 (6 bases). The germline gives CDR1 SGHAT, CDR2 FQNNGV. The CDR3 has 17 amino acids. Deletions cut 0 bases from V and 4 bases from J, with 19 bases between. The chain's CDR3 is CASSLERGQRGDYEQYV. The DNA of the CDR3 is TGTGCCAGCAGCTTAGAGCGTGGACAGCGAGGGGATTACGAGCAGTACGTC.

The chain has TRBV5-4 and TRBJ2-5; 10 bases align to TRBD2. The V gene end was trimmed by 2 bases and the J gene end by 2 bases; junction bases not matched to a gene: 9. CDR3 length: 17 residues. CDR1 and CDR2 (germline): SGHNT, YYREEE (reference sequence). The chain's CDR3 is CASSLDAGTSEQETQYF. The CDR3 DNA reads as TGTGCCAGCAGCTTAGACGCCGGGACTAGCGAACAAGAGACCCAGTACTTC.

This sequence joins TRBV29-1 and TRBJ1-1; D is unresolved. From germline, CDR1 is SQVTM and CDR2 ANQGSEA. The CDR3 spans 13 residues. With 5 bases removed from V and 0 bases from J, the gap between germline ends came to 10 bases. DNA for the CDR3: TGCAGCGTTTGGGCCGATATGAACACTGAAGCTTTCTTT. Amino acid sequence: CSVWADMNTEAFF.

The rearrangement uses TRBV27 and TRBJ2-5; D is ambiguous. The CDR3 totals 13 residues. Trimming removed 3 bases at V and 0 bases at J, with 5 bases between. From germline, CDR1 is MNHEY and CDR2 SMNVEV (reference sequence). CDR3 nucleotides: TGTGCCAGCAGTTTCATGGACCAAGAGACCCAGTACTTC. The encoded protein is CASSFMDQETQYF.

This chain links TRBV7-6 with TRBJ1-2, with 8 nucleotides matching TRBD1. This CDR3 has 15 residues. Germline V gene lookup returns CDR1 SGHVS and CDR2 FNYEAQ. The ends lost 5 bases at V and 3 bases at J; junction bases unmatched: 8. CDR3 protein: CASSPSGGLYYGYTF. The CDR3, as DNA: TGTGCCAGCAGCCCATCAGGGGGCCTTTACTATGGCTACACCTTC.

V usage is TRBV2 and J usage is TRBJ1-1; TRBD1 agrees at 9 bases. Per the germline V gene, CDR1 is SNHLY and CDR2 is FYNNEI. The CDR3 has 15 amino acids. The J segment lost 5 bases and the V segment lost 7 bases, leaving 11 bases of the junction unmatched. CDR3 sequence reads: CASTSGQGRGTEAFF. CDR3 sequence (DNA): TGTGCCAGCACCTCGGGACAGGGCAGGGGGACTGAAGCTTTCTTT.

This rearrangement joins TRBV6-2 or TRBV6-3 to TRBJ2-1; D uncertain. The CDR3 length is 14 residues. Between the trimmed V and J ends, which lost 0 bases and 7 bases, there was a span of 10 bases. Germline V CDR1 and CDR2: MNHEY, SVGEGT. The CDR3 bases are TGTGCCAGCAGTTACTCCGGTGAATGGAATGAGCAGTTCTTC. This encodes CASSYSGEWNEQFF.

V gene TRBV19 combines with J gene TRBJ2-5; the D is unclear. V was trimmed by 6 bases and J by 0 bases, leaving 11 bases between them. This CDR3 has 14 residues. The germline gives CDR1 LNHDA, CDR2 SQIVND (reference sequence). This CDR3 reads CASSPDVDQETQYF. The CDR3 bases are TGTGCCAGTAGCCCCGACGTAGACCAAGAGACCCAGTACTTC.

V and J are TRBV15 and TRBJ2-7, with D hard to call. Germline lookup yields CDR1 LNHNV and CDR2 YYDKDF (reference sequence). Trimming stripped 0 bases from V and 2 bases from J, with 20 bases between. This CDR3 contains 18 residues. The CDR3 region is CATSRDLLTGAPAYEQYF. CDR3 nucleotide sequence: TGTGCCACCAGCAGAGATTTATTGACGGGCGCCCCAGCCTACGAGCAGTACTTC.